This T cell receptor beta chain originates from a study of blood T cell repertoires in COVID-19. Study in general: Material from acute and convalescent COVID-19 was sourced from the United States, Italy and Spain.

Original handling: The authors estimated nucleated cell counts from reference gene primer amplification. Here immunoSEQ multiplex PCR was the method, and the copy in TCRdb shows in-frame clones only, minus some. V and J calls and clone size are copied from that table; D and trimming were computed from the DNA. The sample has about 64,000 clones; more than 65% are singletons. The CDR3 covers 15 residues. Germline V gene data show CDR1 as MRHNA and CDR2 as SNTAGT. V dropped 6 bases and J dropped 7; count of bases not matched to a gene: 5. Sequencing input: peripheral blood. The origin of this receptor is a woman aged 55-70 years with acute or convalescent COVID-19. V gene TRBV6-4 combines with J gene TRBJ1-6, with TRBD1 matching over 11 bases. CDR3 bases: TGTGCCAGCAGCCCGGGACAGGGGGGAAATTCACCCCTCCACTTT. This sequence encodes CASSPGQGGNSPLHF.